The subject of this entry is one TCR beta chain. This specimen comes from a study of T-cell reconstitution after alpha-beta-depleted transplantation in children. The TCRbeta library incorporated unique molecular identifiers. Using its own MiXCR run on the PCR reads, TCRdb lists one record per CDR3 protein. The sample yields about 370,000 distinct CDR3 sequences, about a fifth seen once. The source is a human donor who donated a stem cell graft to a child with acute myeloid leukemia. Sequences were derived from PBMCs from the stem cell graft donor, sampled from the stem cell graft.

The CDR3 reads CAISARVNTEAFF. CDR3 nucleotide sequence: TGTGCCATCAGTGCTCGGGTGAACACTGAAGCTTTCTTT. This sequence joins TRBV10-3 and TRBJ1-1; D unresolved. CDR1 is ENHRY and CDR2 is SYGVKD in the germline V gene. The CDR3 is made up of 13 amino acids. The V end was cut by 4 bases, the J end by 0 bases, with 6 bases between.